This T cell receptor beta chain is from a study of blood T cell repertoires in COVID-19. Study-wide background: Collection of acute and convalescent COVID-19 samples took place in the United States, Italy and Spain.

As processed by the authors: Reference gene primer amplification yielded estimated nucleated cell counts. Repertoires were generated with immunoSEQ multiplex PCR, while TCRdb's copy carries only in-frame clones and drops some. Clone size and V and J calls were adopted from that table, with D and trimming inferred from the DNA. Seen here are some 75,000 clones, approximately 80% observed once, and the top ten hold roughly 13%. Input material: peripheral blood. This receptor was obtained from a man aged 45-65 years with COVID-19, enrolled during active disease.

CDR3: CASSPRQDLGYGYTF. CDR3 nucleotide sequence: TGTGCCAGCTCACCACGACAGGACTTGGGCTATGGCTACACCTTC. This sequence joins TRBV18 and TRBJ1-2, with D possibly being TRBD1 (6 bases). V was trimmed by 1 base and J by 4 bases, leaving 13 bases between them. The CDR3 covers 15 residues. CDR1 and CDR2 from the germline V gene are KGHSH and LQKENI.